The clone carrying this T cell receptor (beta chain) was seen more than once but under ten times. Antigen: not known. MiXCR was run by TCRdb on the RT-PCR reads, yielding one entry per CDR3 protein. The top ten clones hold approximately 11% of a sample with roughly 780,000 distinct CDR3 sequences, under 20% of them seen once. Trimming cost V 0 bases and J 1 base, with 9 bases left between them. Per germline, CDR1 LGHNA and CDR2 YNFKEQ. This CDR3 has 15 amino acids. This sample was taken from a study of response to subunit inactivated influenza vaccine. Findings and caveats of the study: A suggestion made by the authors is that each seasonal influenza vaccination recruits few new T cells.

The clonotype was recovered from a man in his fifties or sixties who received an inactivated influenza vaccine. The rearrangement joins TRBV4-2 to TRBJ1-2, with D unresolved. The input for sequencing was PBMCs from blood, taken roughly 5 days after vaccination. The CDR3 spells CASSQDQHGNYGYTF. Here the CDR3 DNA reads TGTGCCAGCAGCCAAGATCAGCACGGTAACTATGGCTACACCTTC.